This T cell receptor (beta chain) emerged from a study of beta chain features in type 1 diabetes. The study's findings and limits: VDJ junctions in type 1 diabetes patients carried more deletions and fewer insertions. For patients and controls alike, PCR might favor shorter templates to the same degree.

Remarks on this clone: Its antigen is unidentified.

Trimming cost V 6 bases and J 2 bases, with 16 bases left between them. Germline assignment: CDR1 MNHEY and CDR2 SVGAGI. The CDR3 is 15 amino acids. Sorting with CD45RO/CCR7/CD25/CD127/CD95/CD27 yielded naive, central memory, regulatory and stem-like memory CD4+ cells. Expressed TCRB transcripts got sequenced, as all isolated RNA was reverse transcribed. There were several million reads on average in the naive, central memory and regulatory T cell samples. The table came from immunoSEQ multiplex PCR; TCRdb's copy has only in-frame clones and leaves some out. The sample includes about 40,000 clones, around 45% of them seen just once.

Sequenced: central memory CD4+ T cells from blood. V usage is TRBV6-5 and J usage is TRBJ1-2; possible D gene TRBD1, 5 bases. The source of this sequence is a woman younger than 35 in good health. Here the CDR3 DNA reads TGTGCCAGCAGCCCGACAGCTACGCCCAACTATGGCTACACCTTC. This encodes CASSPTATPNYGYTF.